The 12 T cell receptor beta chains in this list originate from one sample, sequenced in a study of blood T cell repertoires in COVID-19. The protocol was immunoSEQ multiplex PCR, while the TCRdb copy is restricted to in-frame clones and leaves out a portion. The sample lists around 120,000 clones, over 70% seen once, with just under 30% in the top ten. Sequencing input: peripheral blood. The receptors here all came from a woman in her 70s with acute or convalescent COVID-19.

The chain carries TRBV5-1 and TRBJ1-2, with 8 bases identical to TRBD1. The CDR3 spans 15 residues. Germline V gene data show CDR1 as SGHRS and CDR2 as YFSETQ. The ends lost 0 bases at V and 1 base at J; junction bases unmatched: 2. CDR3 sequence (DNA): TGCGCCAGCAGCTTGGCAGGGGGCGTTAACTATGGCTACACCTTC. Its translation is CASSLAGGVNYGYTF.

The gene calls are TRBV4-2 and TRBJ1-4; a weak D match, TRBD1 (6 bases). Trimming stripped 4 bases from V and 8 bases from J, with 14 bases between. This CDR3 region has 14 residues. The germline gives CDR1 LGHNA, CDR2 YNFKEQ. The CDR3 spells CASSPRQVAEKLFF. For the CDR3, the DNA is TGTGCCAGCAGCCCGCGACAGGTGGCCGAAAAACTGTTTTTT.

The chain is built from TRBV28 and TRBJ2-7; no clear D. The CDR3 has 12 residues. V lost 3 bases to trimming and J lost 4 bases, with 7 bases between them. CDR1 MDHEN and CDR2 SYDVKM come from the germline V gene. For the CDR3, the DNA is TGTGCCAGCAGTTTTCAGAGGTACGAGCAGTACTTC. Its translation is CASSFQRYEQYF.

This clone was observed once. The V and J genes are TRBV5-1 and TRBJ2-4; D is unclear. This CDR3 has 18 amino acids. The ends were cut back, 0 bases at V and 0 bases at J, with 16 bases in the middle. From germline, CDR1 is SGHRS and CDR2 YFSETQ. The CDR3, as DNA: TGCGCCAGCAGCTTGGGCGGAACCATAGACCTAGCCAAAAACATTCAGTACTTC. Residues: CASSLGGTIDLAKNIQYF.

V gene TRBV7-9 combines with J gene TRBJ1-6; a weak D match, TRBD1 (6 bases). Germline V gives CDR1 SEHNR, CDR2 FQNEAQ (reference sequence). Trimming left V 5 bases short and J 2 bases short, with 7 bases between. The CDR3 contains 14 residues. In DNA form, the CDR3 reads TGTGCCAGCAGCCGGGACACCTATAATTCACCCCTCCACTTT. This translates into CASSRDTYNSPLHF.

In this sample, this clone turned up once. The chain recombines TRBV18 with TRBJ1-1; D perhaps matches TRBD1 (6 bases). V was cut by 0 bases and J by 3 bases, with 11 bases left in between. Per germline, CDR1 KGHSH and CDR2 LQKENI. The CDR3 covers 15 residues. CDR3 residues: CASSPPQGQYTEAFF. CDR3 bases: TGTGCCAGCTCACCACCGCAGGGGCAGTACACTGAAGCTTTCTTT.

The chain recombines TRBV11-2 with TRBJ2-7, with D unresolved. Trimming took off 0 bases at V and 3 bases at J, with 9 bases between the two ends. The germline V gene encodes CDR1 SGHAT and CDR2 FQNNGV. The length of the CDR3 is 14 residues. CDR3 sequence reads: CASSLDPGYYEQYF. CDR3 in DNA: TGTGCCAGCAGCTTAGACCCAGGATACTACGAGCAGTACTTC.

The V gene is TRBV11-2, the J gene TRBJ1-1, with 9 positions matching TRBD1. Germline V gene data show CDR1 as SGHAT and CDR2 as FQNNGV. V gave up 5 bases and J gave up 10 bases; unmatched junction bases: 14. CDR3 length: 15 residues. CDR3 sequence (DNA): TGTGCCAGCAGCCCCCAGTTGGGACAGGGCCTGCGAGCTTTCTTT. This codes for CASSPQLGQGLRAFF.

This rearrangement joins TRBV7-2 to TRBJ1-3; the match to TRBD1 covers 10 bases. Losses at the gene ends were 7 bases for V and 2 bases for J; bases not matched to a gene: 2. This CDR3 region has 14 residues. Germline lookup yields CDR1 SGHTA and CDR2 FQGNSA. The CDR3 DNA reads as TGTGCCAGCACCGGACAGGGGGCTGGAAACACCATATATTTT. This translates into CASTGQGAGNTIYF.

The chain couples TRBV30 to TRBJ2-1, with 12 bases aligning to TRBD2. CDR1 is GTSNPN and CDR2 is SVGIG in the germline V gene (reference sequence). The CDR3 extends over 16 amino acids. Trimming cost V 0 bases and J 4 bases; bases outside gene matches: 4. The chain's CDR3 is CAWSVASGGVYNEQFF. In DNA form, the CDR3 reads TGTGCCTGGAGTGTCGCTAGCGGGGGGGTTTACAATGAGCAGTTCTTC. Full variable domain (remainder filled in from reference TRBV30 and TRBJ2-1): SQTIHQWPATLVQPVGSPLSLECTVEGTSNPNLYWYRQAAGRGLQLLFYSVGIGQISSEVPQNLSASRPQDRQFILSSKKLLLSDSGFYLCAWSVASGGVYNEQFFGPGTRLTVL.

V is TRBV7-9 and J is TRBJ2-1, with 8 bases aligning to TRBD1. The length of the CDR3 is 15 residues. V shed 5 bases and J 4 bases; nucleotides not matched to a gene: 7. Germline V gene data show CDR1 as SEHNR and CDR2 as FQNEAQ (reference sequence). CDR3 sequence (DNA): TGTGCCAGCAGCACCACAGGGGGTTCGTACAATGAGCAGTTCTTC. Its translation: CASSTTGGSYNEQFF.

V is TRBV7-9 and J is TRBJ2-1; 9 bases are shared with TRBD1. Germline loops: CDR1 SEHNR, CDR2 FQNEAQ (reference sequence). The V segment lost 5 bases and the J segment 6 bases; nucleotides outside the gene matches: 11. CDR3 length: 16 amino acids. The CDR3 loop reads CASSRSGTGIVNEQFF. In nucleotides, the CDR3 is TGTGCCAGCAGCAGATCCGGGACAGGGATTGTCAATGAGCAGTTCTTC.